Sequencing of this T cell receptor (beta chain) was carried out in a study of Ad26.COV2.S vaccination and SARS-CoV-2 variants (dated by TCRdb to the early 2020s). Regarding the study in general: The specificity and breadth of SARS-CoV-2-reactive T cell receptors after Ad26.COV2.S vaccination were assessed by TCRbeta repertoire sequencing. The TCR-sequenced set comprised around 30 samples: around 20 Ad26.COV2.S vaccine recipients, 5 placebo recipients and 8 SARS-CoV-2 convalescent individuals.

Details on this clone: Its antigen has not been determined. Base-call qualities are not available, and no considerably larger clone is one nucleotide away.

Study-wide conclusions, independent of this receptor: Ad26.COV2.S recipients had higher spike-specific TCR breadth than placebo recipients (P = 0.0014). According to the authors, total T cell responses may have been underestimated by the TCR breadth and depth analyses. After vaccination, spike-specific CD8+ and CD4+ T cell responses were reported to show substantial breadth. Vaccine and placebo recipients had similar non-spike TCR breadth, a finding consistent with the vaccine containing only spike.

Per the publication, the time point label means: individuals recovered from natural SARS-CoV-2 infection. The immunoSEQ Assay was the method used to sequence TCRbeta CDR3 regions. After extraction, genomic DNA underwent amplification by bias-controlled multiplex PCR, followed by high-throughput sequencing. For the original study's pipeline: To quantify the absolute abundance of every unique TCRbeta CDR3 region, sequences were collapsed and filtered. T cell fraction was estimated by normalization of TCRbeta template counts to usable DNA, with usable DNA being measured through amplification of reference genes present in all nucleated cells. Repertoire TCRs were annotated as SARS-CoV-2-specific by exact matching of V gene, CDR3 amino acid sequence and J gene to a known reactive TCR set. The reference SARS-CoV-2 TCR set was obtained from MIRA and was filtered for enrichment in COVID-19-positive ImmuneCODE repertoires, whereby public or cross-reactive TCRs were removed. Using the MIRA antigens, annotated TCRs were further analysed by specific ORF or by position within an ORF. Depth was the summed frequency of annotated unique rearrangements, while breadth was defined as annotated unique rearrangements over total unique productive rearrangements. Group comparisons of TCR breadth used two-sided Wilcoxon rank-sum tests. Sourced from immuneACCESS, this table was stored by TCRdb with only in-frame sequences that have V and J called. A share of the clones is absent; for the studies checked, an unresolved V gene accounts for under half, and the remainder has no known explanation. V, J and clone size were drawn from that table, and D and trimming were deduced from the DNA. Counted in this sample were approximately 400,000 clones; about 92% of them appeared once. The top ten clonotypes cover 3.9% of the sample.

For CDR1 and CDR2, the germline V gene lists SQVTM and ANQGSEA. Trimming leaves V shorter by 6 bases and J shorter by 5 bases, with the junction holding 5 bases beyond the gene matches. The CDR3, cysteine through phenylalanine, is 12 amino acids long. Just the 36-base CDR3 DNA is kept, in frame starting at base 1. The sequenced sample was peripheral blood, obtained after recovery from COVID-19. The receptor was isolated from a human donor who had recovered from COVID-19. The sequence links TRBV29-1 to TRBJ2-7, with TRBD1 matching 9 junction bases. CDR3 sequence: CSVWDRAHEQYF. The nucleotides are TGCAGCGTGTGGGACAGGGCCCACGAGCAGTACTTC.